This T cell receptor (beta chain) was recorded in a study of early T cells in non-severe SARS-CoV-2 infection. Across the whole study: The chains were unpaired, and the sequenced material was bulk RNA from unsorted whole blood.

This clonotype was seen once. Its antigen remains unknown. Individual cDNA molecules received unique molecular identifiers during library preparation. TCRdb ran MiXCR on the 5' RACE reads and lists one entry per CDR3 protein. This table has 69,000 or so distinct CDR3 sequences, about 9.4% appearing once. The junction had 6 bases not matched to a gene; V was cut back by 4 bases and J by 5 bases. CDR1 and CDR2 (germline): SGHRS, YFSETQ. The CDR3 has 15 residues. Study findings and constraints: In VDJdb matching, anti-spike CD8 responses were favored while private and CD4 specificities went missing.

The sequencing sample was made of whole blood. The source is an adult who was a healthcare worker with PCR-confirmed SARS-CoV-2 infection or an uninfected control (not recorded which). The chain recombines TRBV5-1 with TRBJ1-5, with 10 nucleotides matching TRBD1. The CDR3 region has the DNA TGCGCCAGCAGCATGACAGGGGGCGAGTATCAGCCCCAGCATTTT. This translates into CASSMTGGEYQPQHF.